The rows below give T cell receptor beta chains drawn from one sample of a study of vaccination effects on CD4 cells after COVID-19. Their antigens are not known. The data were produced by immunoSEQ multiplex PCR, yet TCRdb's version contains in-frame clones alone and is incomplete. The sample gives roughly 40,000 clones, under 70% of which show up once; about 8.4% is in the top ten. The source material was CD4+ T cells from PBMCs cultured without peptide, sampled after COVID-19 vaccination. The receptors here all came from a human donor who received a COVID-19 vaccine. Both conserved end residues are part of each CDR3. A D gene is named only where the DNA matches it firmly. For some rows the clone size is stated as once, few or many, or as a class when expanded; others skip it.

size	J	D	V	CDR3	DNA
.	TRBJ2-1	.	TRBV24-1	CATGPPSIDNEQFF	TGTGCCACCGGCCCGCCTAGCATAGACAATGAGCAGTTCTTC
.	TRBJ2-2	TRBD2	TRBV9	CASSVALGLAGAGELFF	TGTGCCAGCAGCGTAGCACTGGGACTAGCGGGAGCCGGGGAGCTGTTTTTT
.	TRBJ2-3	.	TRBV6-1	CASSERATSTDTQYF	TGTGCCAGCAGTGAAAGGGCGACTAGCACAGATACGCAGTATTTT
.	TRBJ1-1	TRBD1	TRBV4-1	CASSHGTGATNTEAFF	TGCGCCAGCAGCCACGGGACAGGGGCTACGAACACTGAAGCTTTCTTT
.	TRBJ1-6	.	TRBV5-6	CASSLGQGANSPLHF	TGTGCCAGCAGCTTGGGTCAGGGAGCCAATTCACCCCTCCACTTT
.	TRBJ1-2	.	TRBV7-9	CASSLELGTSYGYTF	TGTGCCAGCAGCTTAGAGCTTGGGACAAGCTATGGCTACACCTTC
.	TRBJ2-5	TRBD2	TRBV28	CASSLTSGTSGRETQYF	TGTGCCAGCAGTCTCACTTCCGGGACTAGCGGGAGAGAGACCCAGTACTTC
.	TRBJ1-2	.	TRBV7-9	CASSLVIGRGDYGYTF	TGTGCCAGCAGCTTAGTAATCGGCCGGGGGGACTATGGCTACACCTTC
.	TRBJ2-1	.	TRBV15	CATSRESSGFSYNEQFF	TGTGCCACCAGCAGAGAGAGTAGCGGATTCTCCTACAATGAGCAGTTCTTC
once	TRBJ2-7	TRBD1	TRBV27	CASSRDRARSYEQYF	TGTGCCAGCAGCCGGGACAGGGCCCGCTCCTACGAGCAGTACTTC
.	TRBJ2-1	.	TRBV7-9	CASSLAGAHEQFF	TGTGCCAGCAGCTTAGCGGGTGCACATGAGCAGTTCTTC